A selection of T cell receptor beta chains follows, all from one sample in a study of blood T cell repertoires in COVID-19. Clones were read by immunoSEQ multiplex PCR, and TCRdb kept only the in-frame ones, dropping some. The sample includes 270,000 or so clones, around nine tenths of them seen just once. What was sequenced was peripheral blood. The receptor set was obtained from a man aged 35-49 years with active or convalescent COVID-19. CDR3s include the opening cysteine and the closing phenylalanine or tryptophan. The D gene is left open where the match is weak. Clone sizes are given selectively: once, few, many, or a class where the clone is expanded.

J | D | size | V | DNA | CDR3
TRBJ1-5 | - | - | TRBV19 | TGTGCCAGCACATTTAGCAATCAGCCCCAGCATTTT | CASTFSNQPQHF
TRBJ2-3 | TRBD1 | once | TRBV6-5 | TGTGCCAGCCGCCGACAGGGTCGCGCAGATACGCAGTATTTT | CASRRQGRADTQYF
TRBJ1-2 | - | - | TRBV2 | TGTGCCAGCGCCAGCGCTACAAACTATGGCTACACCTTC | CASASATNYGYTF
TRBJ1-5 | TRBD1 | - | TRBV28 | TGTGCCAGCAGTACAGACAGGGCAAATCAGCCCCAGCATTTT | CASSTDRANQPQHF
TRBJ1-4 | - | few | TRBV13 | TGTGCCAGCAGCTTTTGGGACTCGGAAAAACTGTTTTTT | CASSFWDSEKLFF
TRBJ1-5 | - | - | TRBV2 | TGTGCCAGCAGCGTACAGCAAGTAGGCAATCAGCCCCAGCATTTT | CASSVQQVGNQPQHF
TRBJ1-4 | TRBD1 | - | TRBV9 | TGTGCCAGCAGCGTAGGGGGGACAGGCGGCGAAAAACTGTTTTTT | CASSVGGTGGEKLFF
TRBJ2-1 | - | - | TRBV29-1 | TGCAGCGTTGGTTACCAGGGGCTCTATGAGCAGTTCTTC | CSVGYQGLYEQFF
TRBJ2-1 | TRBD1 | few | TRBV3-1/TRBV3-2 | TGTGCCAGCAGCCAGAACAGGGGTAGTCTGTTCTTC | CASSQNRGSLFF
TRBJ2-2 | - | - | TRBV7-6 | TGTGCCAGCAGCCGTGACTCCTACACCGGGGAGCTGTTTTTT | CASSRDSYTGELFF